Shown below are 8 T cell receptor beta chains from a single sample sequenced in a study of shared clonotypes between healthy human individuals. Measured with immunoSEQ multiplex PCR; TCRdb has only the in-frame clones, and not every one. The sample holds about 92,000 clones, roughly 50% seen once. Specimen: PBMCs. These receptors came from a woman aged 40-49 years in good health. Some clones in this sample may be carry-over from other donors' samples.

The chain links TRBV30 to TRBJ2-5; D unresolved. The germline CDR1 and CDR2 sequences are GTSNPN and SVGIG (reference sequence). The V and J ends lost 1 base and 3 bases respectively, with 0 bases between them. This CDR3 region has 10 residues. The CDR3 sequence: CAWSEETQYF. CDR3 coding DNA: TGTGCCTGGAGTGAAGAGACCCAGTACTTC.

This clone was found a few times. The rearrangement joins TRBV7-2 to TRBJ2-6; 9 positions agree with TRBD1. The germline CDR1 and CDR2 sequences are SGHTA and FQGNSA. V gave up 3 bases and J gave up 2 bases; unmatched junction bases: 5. This CDR3 has 17 residues. CDR3 protein: CASSFTGGAAGANVLTF. CDR3 nucleotide sequence: TGTGCCAGCAGCTTTACAGGGGGCGCAGCTGGGGCCAACGTCCTGACTTTC.

The chain combines TRBV6-5 with TRBJ1-5; no reliable D call. The CDR3 is 14 amino acids. The V and J ends lost 6 bases and 4 bases respectively, with 13 bases between them. Germline lookup yields CDR1 MNHEY and CDR2 SVGAGI. The CDR3 region is CASRRTAYNQPQHF. Here the CDR3 DNA reads TGTGCCAGCAGGAGGACCGCGTATAATCAGCCCCAGCATTTT.

On this clone itself: A far larger clone is just one base off, so this is likely a read error. This CDR3 is missing its conserved last phenylalanine or tryptophan, likely due to a read error. This chain connects TRBV30 to TRBJ1-1; D gene unclear. The germline V gene has CDR1 GTSNPN and CDR2 SVGIG (reference sequence). This CDR3 contains 13 residues. Trimming took off 4 bases at V and 3 bases at J, with 12 bases between the two ends. The CDR3 spells CAWNRDLYTEAFL. DNA for the CDR3: TGTGCCTGGAATCGGGATTTGTACACTGAAGCTTTCCTT.

To note about this clone: This is likely an artifact of a read error, given a far larger clone one base away. The chain links TRBV4-1 to TRBJ2-1; TRBD2 matches at 9 bases. After removal of 10 bases from V and 0 bases from J, the junction contained 7 bases not matched to a gene. This CDR3 spans 15 amino acids. Germline-derived CDR1 and CDR2 are MGHRA and YSYEKL. The CDR3 bases are TGCGCCAACAGGTTTAGCGGGAGCTCCTACAATGAGCAGTTCTTC. This encodes CANRFSGSSYNEQFF.

This clone has a handful of counts. The CDR3 protein is CASSLDPAVAYNEQFF. The CDR3 bases are TGTGCCAGCAGCTTAGACCCTGCGGTGGCTTACAATGAGCAGTTCTTC. The chain employs TRBV7-2 and TRBJ2-1; D call uncertain. The germline gives CDR1 SGHTA, CDR2 FQGNSA. V lost 1 base and J lost 4, with 14 bases in between. This CDR3 has 16 amino acids.

This clone was seen more than once but under ten times. In DNA, the CDR3 is TGTGCCACCAGCAGAGATGTCCTAGCGGGGCTTAATGAGCAGTTCTTC. Residues: CATSRDVLAGLNEQFF. The V call is TRBV15, the J call TRBJ2-1, with 9 bases aligning to TRBD2. The CDR3 consists of 16 residues. With 0 bases clipped from V and 7 bases from J, the junction kept 7 bases outside the gene matches. CDR1 is LNHNV and CDR2 is YYDKDF in the germline V gene (reference sequence).

The chain is built from TRBV5-1 and TRBJ2-7; 7 positions match TRBD2. J gave up 4 bases and V 0 bases, and 7 bases lay outside the gene matches. CDR3 length: 15 residues. Per the germline V gene, CDR1 is SGHRS and CDR2 is YFSETQ. The DNA for the CDR3 is TGCGCCAGCAGCTTGGATACTAGCGCCTTTTACGAGCAGTACTTC. Translation: CASSLDTSAFYEQYF.